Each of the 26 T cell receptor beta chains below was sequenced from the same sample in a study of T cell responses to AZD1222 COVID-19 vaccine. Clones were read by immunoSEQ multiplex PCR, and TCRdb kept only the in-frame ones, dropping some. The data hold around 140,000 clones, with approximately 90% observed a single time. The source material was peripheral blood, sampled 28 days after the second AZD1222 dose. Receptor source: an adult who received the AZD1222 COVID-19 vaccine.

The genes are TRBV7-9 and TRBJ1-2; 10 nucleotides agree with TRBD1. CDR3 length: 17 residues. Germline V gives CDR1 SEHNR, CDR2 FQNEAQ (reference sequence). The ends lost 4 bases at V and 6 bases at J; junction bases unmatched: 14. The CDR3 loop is CASSSPRERQGAHGYTF. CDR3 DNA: TGTGCCAGCAGCTCACCACGAGAAAGACAGGGGGCTCATGGCTACACCTTC.

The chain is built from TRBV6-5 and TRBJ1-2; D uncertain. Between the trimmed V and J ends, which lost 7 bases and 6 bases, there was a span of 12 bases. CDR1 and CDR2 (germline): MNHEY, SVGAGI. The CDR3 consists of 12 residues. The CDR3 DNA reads TGTGCCAGCACAGATCCCGTGAATGGCTACACCTTC. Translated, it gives CASTDPVNGYTF.

Written as DNA, the CDR3 is TGTGCCTGGCAGGTGACAGATACGCAGTATTTT. Translated: CAWQVTDTQYF. The chain has TRBV30 and TRBJ2-3; D is uncertain. Trimming left V 5 bases short and J 3 bases short, with 6 bases between. The germline CDR1 and CDR2 sequences are GTSNPN and SVGIG (reference sequence). The CDR3 length is 11 residues.

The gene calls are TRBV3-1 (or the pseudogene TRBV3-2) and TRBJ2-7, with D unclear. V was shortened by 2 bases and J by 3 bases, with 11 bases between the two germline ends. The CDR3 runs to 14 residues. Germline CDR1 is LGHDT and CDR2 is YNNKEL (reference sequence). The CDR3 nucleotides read TGTGCCAGCAGCCAACTTGTGGAAAACTACGAGCAGTACTTC. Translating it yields CASSQLVENYEQYF.

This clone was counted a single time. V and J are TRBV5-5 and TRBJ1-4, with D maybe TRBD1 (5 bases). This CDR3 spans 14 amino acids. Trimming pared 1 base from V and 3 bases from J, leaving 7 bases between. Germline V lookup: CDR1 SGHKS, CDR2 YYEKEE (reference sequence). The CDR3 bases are TGTGCCAGCAGCTTGCAGGGTTCTAATGAAAAACTGTTTTTT. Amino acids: CASSLQGSNEKLFF.

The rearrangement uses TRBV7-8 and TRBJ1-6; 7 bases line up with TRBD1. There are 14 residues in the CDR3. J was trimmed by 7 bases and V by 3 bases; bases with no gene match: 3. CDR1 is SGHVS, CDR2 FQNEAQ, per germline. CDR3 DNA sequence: TGTGCCAGCAGCTTGGGACAGAGGAATTCACCCCTCCACTTT. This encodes CASSLGQRNSPLHF. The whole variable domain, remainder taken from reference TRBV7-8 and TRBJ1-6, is GAGVSQSPRYKVAKRGQDVALRCDPISGHVSLFWYQQALGQGPEFLTYFQNEAQLDKSGLPSDRFFAERPEGSVSTLKIQRTQQEDSAVYLCASSLGQRNSPLHFGNGTRLTVT.

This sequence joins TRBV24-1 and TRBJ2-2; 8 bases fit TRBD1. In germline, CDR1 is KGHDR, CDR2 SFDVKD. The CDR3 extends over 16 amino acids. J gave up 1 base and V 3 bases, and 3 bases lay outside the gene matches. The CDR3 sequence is CATSDPGTGNTGELFF. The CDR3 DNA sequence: TGTGCCACCAGTGATCCGGGGACAGGGAACACCGGGGAGCTGTTTTTT.

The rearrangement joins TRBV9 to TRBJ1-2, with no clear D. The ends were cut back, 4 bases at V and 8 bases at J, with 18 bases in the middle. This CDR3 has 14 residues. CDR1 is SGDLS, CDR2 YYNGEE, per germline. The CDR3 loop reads CASSPTRRSKGYTF. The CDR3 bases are TGTGCCAGCAGCCCTACTCGTAGGAGTAAGGGCTACACCTTC.

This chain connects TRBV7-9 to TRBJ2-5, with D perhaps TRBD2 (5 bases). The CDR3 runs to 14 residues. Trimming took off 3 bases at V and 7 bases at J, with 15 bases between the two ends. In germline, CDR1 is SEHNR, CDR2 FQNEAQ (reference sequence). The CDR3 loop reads CASSFLAEKWTQYF. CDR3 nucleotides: TGTGCCAGCAGCTTCCTAGCTGAGAAGTGGACCCAGTACTTC.

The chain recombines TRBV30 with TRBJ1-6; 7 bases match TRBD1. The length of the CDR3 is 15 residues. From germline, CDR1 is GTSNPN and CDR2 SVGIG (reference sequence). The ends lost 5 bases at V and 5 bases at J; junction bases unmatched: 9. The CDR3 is CAWDSGTADNSPLHF. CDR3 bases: TGTGCCTGGGATAGCGGGACAGCCGATAATTCACCCCTCCACTTT.

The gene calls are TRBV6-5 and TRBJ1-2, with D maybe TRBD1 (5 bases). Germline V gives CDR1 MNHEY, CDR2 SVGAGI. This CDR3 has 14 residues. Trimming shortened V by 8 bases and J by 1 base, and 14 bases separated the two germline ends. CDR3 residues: CASGNGQLNYGYTF. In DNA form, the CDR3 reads TGTGCCAGCGGTAACGGACAACTTAACTATGGCTACACCTTC.

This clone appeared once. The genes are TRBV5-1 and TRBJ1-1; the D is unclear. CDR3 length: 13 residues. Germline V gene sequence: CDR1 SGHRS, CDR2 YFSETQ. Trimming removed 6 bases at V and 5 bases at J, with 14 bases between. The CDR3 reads CASKDSRRTEAFF. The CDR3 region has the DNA TGCGCCAGCAAGGACTCGAGGAGAACTGAAGCTTTCTTT.

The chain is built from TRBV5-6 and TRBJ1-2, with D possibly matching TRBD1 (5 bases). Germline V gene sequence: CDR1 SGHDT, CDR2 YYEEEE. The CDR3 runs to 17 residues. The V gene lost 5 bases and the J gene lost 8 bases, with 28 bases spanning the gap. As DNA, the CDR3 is TGTGCCAGCAGGCCTATCTCGACCTATACCGCCCAGGGCGGCTACACCTTC. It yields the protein CASRPISTYTAQGGYTF.

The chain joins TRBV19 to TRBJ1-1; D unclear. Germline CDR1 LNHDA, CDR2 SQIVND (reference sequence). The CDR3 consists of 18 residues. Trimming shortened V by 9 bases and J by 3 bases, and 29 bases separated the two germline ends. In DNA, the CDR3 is TGTGCCAGCCACCCCGGTCACCCCTACTTTTCCAAGGACACTGAAGCTTTCTTT. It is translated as CASHPGHPYFSKDTEAFF.

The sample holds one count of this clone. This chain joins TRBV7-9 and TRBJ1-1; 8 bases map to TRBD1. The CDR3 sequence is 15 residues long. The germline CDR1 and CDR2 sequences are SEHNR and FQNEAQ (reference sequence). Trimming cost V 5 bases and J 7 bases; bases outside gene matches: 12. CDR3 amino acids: CASSPQGQGGNEAFF. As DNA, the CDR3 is TGTGCCAGCAGCCCCCAAGGACAGGGAGGGAATGAAGCTTTCTTT.

The CDR3 loop reads CATSRDGLEATTEAFF. In DNA, the CDR3 is TGTGCCACCAGCAGAGATGGCTTAGAGGCAACTACTGAAGCTTTCTTT. The chain is built from TRBV15 and TRBJ1-1; D unresolved. CDR1 and CDR2 (germline): LNHNV, YYDKDF (reference sequence). V was trimmed by 0 bases and J by 5 bases, leaving 16 bases between them. The CDR3 covers 16 residues.

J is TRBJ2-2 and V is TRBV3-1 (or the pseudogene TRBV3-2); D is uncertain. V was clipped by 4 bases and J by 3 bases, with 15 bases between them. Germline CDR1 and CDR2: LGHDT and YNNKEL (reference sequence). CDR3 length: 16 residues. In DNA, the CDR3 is TGTGCCAGCAGCCTCAGCCCTTGGTCGGACACCGGGGAGCTGTTTTTT. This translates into CASSLSPWSDTGELFF.

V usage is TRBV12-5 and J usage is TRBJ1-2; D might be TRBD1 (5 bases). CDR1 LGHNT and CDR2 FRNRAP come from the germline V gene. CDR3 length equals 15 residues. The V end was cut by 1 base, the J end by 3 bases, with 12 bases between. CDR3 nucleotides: TGTGCTAGTGGTTTGGGGTCGGGACCGCACTATGGCTACACCTTC. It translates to CASGLGSGPHYGYTF.

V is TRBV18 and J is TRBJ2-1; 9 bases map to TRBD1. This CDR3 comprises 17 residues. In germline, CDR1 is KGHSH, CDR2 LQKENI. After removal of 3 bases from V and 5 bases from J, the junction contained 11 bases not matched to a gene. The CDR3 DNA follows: TGTGCCAGCTCACCGAAATTCACCGGGACAGGGAACAATGAGCAGTTCTTC. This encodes CASSPKFTGTGNNEQFF.

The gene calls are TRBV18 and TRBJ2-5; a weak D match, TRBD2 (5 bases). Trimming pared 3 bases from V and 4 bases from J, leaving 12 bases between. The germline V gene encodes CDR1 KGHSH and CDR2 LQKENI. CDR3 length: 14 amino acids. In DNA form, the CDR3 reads TGTGCCAGCTCACCCTTGAGCGGATCAGAGACCCAGTACTTC. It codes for CASSPLSGSETQYF.

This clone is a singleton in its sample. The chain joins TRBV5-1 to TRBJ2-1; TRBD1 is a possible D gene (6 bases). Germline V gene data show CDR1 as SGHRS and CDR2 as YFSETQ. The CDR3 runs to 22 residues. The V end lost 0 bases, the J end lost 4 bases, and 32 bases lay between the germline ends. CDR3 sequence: CASSLVALKTEIGQLLYNEQFF. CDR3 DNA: TGCGCCAGCAGCTTGGTGGCCCTAAAGACAGAGATAGGACAGCTCCTATACAATGAGCAGTTCTTC. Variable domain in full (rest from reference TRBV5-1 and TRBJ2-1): KAGVTQTPRYLIKTRGQQVTLSCSPISGHRSVSWYQQTPGQGLQFLFEYFSETQRNKGNFPGRFSGRQFSNSRSEMNVSTLELGDSALYLCASSLVALKTEIGQLLYNEQFFGPGTRLTVL.

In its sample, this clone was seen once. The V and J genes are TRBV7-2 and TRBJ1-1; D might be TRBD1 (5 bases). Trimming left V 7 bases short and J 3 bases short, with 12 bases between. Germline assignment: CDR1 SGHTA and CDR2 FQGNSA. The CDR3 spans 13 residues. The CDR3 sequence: CASTQRGDTEAFF. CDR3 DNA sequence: TGTGCCAGCACCCAACGGGGGGACACTGAAGCTTTCTTT.

CDR3 bases: TGTGCCAGCAGCCCTTTTGAAGGGTATCAGCCCCAGCATTTT. Translated: CASSPFEGYQPQHF. The chain joins TRBV28 to TRBJ1-5; D is uncertain. CDR1 and CDR2 from the germline V gene are MDHEN and SYDVKM. V lost 6 bases and J 5 bases, leaving 14 bases between the germline ends. The CDR3 is 14 amino acids.

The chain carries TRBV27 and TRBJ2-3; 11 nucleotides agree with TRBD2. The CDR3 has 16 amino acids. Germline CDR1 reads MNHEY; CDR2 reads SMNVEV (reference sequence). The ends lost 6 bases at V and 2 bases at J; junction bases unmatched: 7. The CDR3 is CASSEIAGGLTDTQYF. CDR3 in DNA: TGTGCCAGCAGCGAGATAGCGGGGGGGCTCACAGATACGCAGTATTTT.

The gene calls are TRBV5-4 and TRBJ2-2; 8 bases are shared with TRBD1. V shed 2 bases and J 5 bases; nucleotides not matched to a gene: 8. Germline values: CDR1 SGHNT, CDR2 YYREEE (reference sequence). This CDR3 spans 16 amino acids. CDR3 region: CASSLQGQGGTGELFF. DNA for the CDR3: TGTGCCAGCAGCTTACAAGGACAGGGCGGAACCGGGGAGCTGTTTTTT.

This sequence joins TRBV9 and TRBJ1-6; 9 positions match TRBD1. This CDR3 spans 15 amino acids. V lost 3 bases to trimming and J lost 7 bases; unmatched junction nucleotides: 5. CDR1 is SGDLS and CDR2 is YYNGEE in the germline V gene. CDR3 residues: CASSAGQGKNSPLHF. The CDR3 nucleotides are TGTGCCAGCAGCGCCGGACAGGGGAAGAATTCACCCCTCCACTTT.